This T cell receptor (beta chain) was recorded in a study of identical twins. Each CDR3 protein gets one entry after TCRdb re-called the 5' RACE reads with MiXCR. This table holds 410,000 or so distinct CDR3 sequences, about 18% found once. From germline, CDR1 is SNHLY and CDR2 FYNNEI. The trim removed 4 bases at V and 0 bases at J, leaving 6 bases unmatched. This CDR3 contains 16 residues. The receptor comes from a man aged 45-65 years in good health. The sample taken for sequencing was naive T cells sorted from blood. The V and J genes are TRBV2 and TRBJ2-1; the match to TRBD2 covers 7 bases. The CDR3 sequence: CASSGLAEVSYNEQFF. CDR3 sequence (DNA): TGTGCCAGCAGTGGGCTAGCGGAAGTCTCCTACAATGAGCAGTTCTTC.